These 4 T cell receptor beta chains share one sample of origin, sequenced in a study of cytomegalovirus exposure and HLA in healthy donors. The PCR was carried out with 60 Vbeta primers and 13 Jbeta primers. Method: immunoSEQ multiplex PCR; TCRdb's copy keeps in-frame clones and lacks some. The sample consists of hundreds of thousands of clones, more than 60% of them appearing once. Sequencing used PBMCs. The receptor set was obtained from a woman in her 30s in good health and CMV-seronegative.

The CDR3 region is CASSQEGQGGPGELFF. The CDR3 DNA sequence: TGTGCCAGCAGCCAAGAGGGACAGGGTGGCCCCGGGGAGCTGTTTTTT. This sequence joins TRBV5-4 and TRBJ2-2; 9 bases are shared with TRBD1. Unmatched junction bases numbered 10, after V lost 4 bases and J lost 6 bases. This CDR3 is 16 amino acids long. Germline lookup yields CDR1 SGHNT and CDR2 YYREEE (reference sequence).

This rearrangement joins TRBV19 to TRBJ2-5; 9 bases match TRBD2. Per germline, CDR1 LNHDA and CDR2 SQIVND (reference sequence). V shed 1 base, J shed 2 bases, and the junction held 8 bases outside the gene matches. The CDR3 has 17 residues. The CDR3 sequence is CASSIALASGNQETQYF. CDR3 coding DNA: TGTGCCAGTAGTATAGCCCTGGCTAGCGGGAATCAAGAGACCCAGTACTTC.

CDR3 nucleotide sequence: TGTGCCAGCAGTTACTCGCTGCGGATAGATGAAGCTTTCTTT. This encodes CASSYSLRIDEAFF. The chain combines TRBV6-6 with TRBJ1-1; D remains ambiguous. Germline CDR1 is MNHNY and CDR2 is SVGAGI (reference sequence). The CDR3 spans 14 residues. V was cut by 0 bases and J by 7 bases, with 12 bases left in between.

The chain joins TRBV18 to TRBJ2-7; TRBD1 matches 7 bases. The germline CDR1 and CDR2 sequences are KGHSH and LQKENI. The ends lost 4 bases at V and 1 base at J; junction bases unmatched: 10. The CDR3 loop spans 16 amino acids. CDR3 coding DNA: TGTGCCAGCTCACACCTAGAGGACAGGTTTTCCTACGAGCAGTACTTC. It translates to CASSHLEDRFSYEQYF.